This T cell receptor (beta chain) was identified in a study of identical twins. Points from the study as a whole: A partial confounding effect on zero-insertion analyses could come from invariant MAIT and iNKT cells. Conclusions were drawn cross-sectionally by statistical analysis, without following the same donors.

Healthy Caucasian individuals made up all the donors. The CDR3 contains 13 residues. V lost 4 bases and J lost 3, with 9 bases in between. This clonotype was counted between two and nine times. The antigen remains unidentified. Template switching added a universal primer site; cDNA carried unique molecular identifiers. One entry per CDR3 protein results from TCRdb running MiXCR on the 5' RACE reads. The sample contains around 340,000 distinct CDR3 sequences, 9% to 15% of which appear only once. The same specimen was also included in a second study, on yellow fever vaccine responses in identical twins.

The sample consisted of CD8+ T cells sorted from blood. The receptor was isolated from a woman younger than 30 in good health. This chain uses TRBV12-3 or TRBV12-4 with TRBJ2-5; possible D gene TRBD1, 6 bases. CDR3 sequence (DNA): TGTGCCAGCAGTTACGCAGGGGAAGAGACCCAGTACTTC. Its translation is CASSYAGEETQYF.